Listed below are T cell receptor beta chains from one sample, sequenced in a study of beta chain features in type 1 diabetes. Sequenced by immunoSEQ multiplex PCR; TCRdb stores in-frame clones only, minus some. The sample has 300,000 to 400,000 clones; 8% to 10% are singletons. The material sequenced was central memory CD4+ T cells from blood. The receptors were sampled from a man aged 25 to 40 with type 1 diabetes. CDR3s include the opening cysteine and the closing phenylalanine or tryptophan. Each record gives: V gene, D gene, clone size, J gene, CDR3 DNA, CDR3 protein. A D gene is named only where the DNA matches it firmly. Expanded clones are given a class, and other clones once, few, many or no size at all.

v_gene: TRBV7-8
d_gene: -
abundance: few
j_gene: TRBJ2-7
CDR3nt: TGTGCCAGCAGCTTAGCTGCAGGGAGCTCCTACGAGCAGTACTTC
CDR3aa: CASSLAAGSSYEQYF

v_gene: TRBV7-9
d_gene: -
abundance: few
j_gene: TRBJ2-1
CDR3nt: TGTGCCAGCAGCTTACAGGGGCGCATTGGCAATGAGCAGTTCTTC
CDR3aa: CASSLQGRIGNEQFF

v_gene: TRBV2
d_gene: TRBD1
abundance: -
j_gene: TRBJ1-5
CDR3nt: TGTGCCAGCAGTACCGGGACAGGGGTACAGCCCCAGCATTTT
CDR3aa: CASSTGTGVQPQHF

v_gene: TRBV6-5
d_gene: -
abundance: -
j_gene: TRBJ1-3
CDR3nt: TGTGCCAGCAGTTACAAGGGAACCTTCTCTGGAAACACCATATATTTT
CDR3aa: CASSYKGTFSGNTIYF

v_gene: TRBV30
d_gene: -
abundance: few
j_gene: TRBJ2-1
CDR3nt: TGTGCCTGGCGACAGCCGAGCTCCTACAATGAGCAGTTCTTC
CDR3aa: CAWRQPSSYNEQFF

v_gene: TRBV9
d_gene: -
abundance: few
j_gene: TRBJ1-3
CDR3nt: TGTGCCAGCAGCGTAGCAGGACAGATCTCTGGAAACACCATATATTTT
CDR3aa: CASSVAGQISGNTIYF

v_gene: TRBV9
d_gene: TRBD2
abundance: -
j_gene: TRBJ2-1
CDR3nt: TGTGCCAGCAGCCTAGCGGGATATAACAATGAGCAGTTCTTC
CDR3aa: CASSLAGYNNEQFF

v_gene: TRBV5-1
d_gene: -
abundance: -
j_gene: TRBJ1-4
CDR3nt: TGCGCCAGCAGCTTGGCGTCGGGCAATTATGAAAAACTGTTTTTT
CDR3aa: CASSLASGNYEKLFF

v_gene: TRBV5-8
d_gene: -
abundance: -
j_gene: TRBJ1-4
CDR3nt: TGTGCCAGCAGCTTGGGCTCTGACAGAACAAATGAAAAACTGTTTTTT
CDR3aa: CASSLGSDRTNEKLFF

v_gene: TRBV28
d_gene: -
abundance: many
j_gene: TRBJ2-7
CDR3nt: TGTGCCAGCTGCAGGACAGCCTACGAGCAGTACTTC
CDR3aa: CASCRTAYEQYF

v_gene: TRBV6-6
d_gene: -
abundance: -
j_gene: TRBJ2-2
CDR3nt: TGTGCCAGCAGTTTGCCCAGGGACCCCGGGGAGCTGTTTTTT
CDR3aa: CASSLPRDPGELFF

v_gene: TRBV6-4
d_gene: -
abundance: -
j_gene: TRBJ2-7
CDR3nt: TGTGCCAGCAGGGTACCGGGACGGTCCTCCTACGAGCAGTACTTC
CDR3aa: CASRVPGRSSYEQYF

v_gene: TRBV9
d_gene: TRBD2
abundance: few
j_gene: TRBJ2-5
CDR3nt: TGTGCCAGCAGCTGGGGACTAGCGGTACAAGAGACCCAGTACTTC
CDR3aa: CASSWGLAVQETQYF

v_gene: TRBV5-1
d_gene: -
abundance: few
j_gene: TRBJ2-1
CDR3nt: TGCGCCAGTTTACGGGGCTCCCCTCAGGATGAGCAGTTCTTC
CDR3aa: CASLRGSPQDEQFF

v_gene: TRBV18
d_gene: -
abundance: few
j_gene: TRBJ2-1
CDR3nt: TGTGCCAGCTCACCATTATTACAGGGCAATGAGCAGTTCTTC
CDR3aa: CASSPLLQGNEQFF

v_gene: TRBV2
d_gene: -
abundance: -
j_gene: TRBJ1-4
CDR3nt: TGTGCCAGCAGTTCAGTCGTGTTTTTT
CDR3aa: CASSSVVFF

v_gene: TRBV7-2
d_gene: TRBD1
abundance: few
j_gene: TRBJ2-1
CDR3nt: TGTGCCAGCAGCCCCGGGACAGGGGAATACAATGAGCAGTTCTTC
CDR3aa: CASSPGTGEYNEQFF

v_gene: TRBV5-1
d_gene: -
abundance: -
j_gene: TRBJ2-3
CDR3nt: TGCGCCAGCAGCCGAGCGTCGTCAAGAGATACGCAGTATTTT
CDR3aa: CASSRASSRDTQYF